This T cell receptor (beta chain) was obtained from a study of T-cell memory formation after mild COVID-19. Whole-study context: TCR clusters were largely donor specific. Points from the study as a whole: The second-wave clones peaking on day 37 were not confirmed as SARS-CoV-2-specific. Later expanders leaned CD4+, whereas day 15 to 85 contracting clones were balanced CD4/CD8.

Note on this clonotype: As yet, its antigen is unknown.

TCRdb itself ran the 5' RACE reads through MiXCR, one entry per CDR3 protein. The table has around 140,000 distinct CDR3 sequences, around 27% seen once. This CDR3 is built from 16 residues. J gave up 2 bases and V 0 bases, and 5 bases lay outside the gene matches. Germline assignment: CDR1 DFQATT and CDR2 SNEGSKA (reference sequence). This clonotype originated in an adult woman who had mild COVID-19 (a few samples of this study predate the infection). Cell type and time point are not known. Material for sequencing was PBMCs or a T cell subset sorted from them (not recorded which). This rearrangement joins TRBV20-1 to TRBJ2-7, with 12 bases aligning to TRBD2. CDR3 sequence reads: CSARDRTSGVTYEQYF. Written as DNA, the CDR3 is TGCAGTGCTAGAGATCGGACTAGCGGGGTAACCTACGAGCAGTACTTC.